The 30 T cell receptor beta chains given below trace back to one sample, sequenced in a study of blood T cells in healthy people across ages. Through a sample-barcoded 5' primer and a J-beta primer mix, a second PCR was run for about 7 to 12 cycles. TCRdb itself ran the 5' RACE reads through MiXCR, one entry per CDR3 protein. This sample has more than 800,000 distinct CDR3 sequences, with roughly 26% found just once. The sequenced sample was blood. These receptors were collected from a woman aged 80 or over in good health.

There are a few counts of this clonotype. The rearrangement links TRBV7-9 to TRBJ1-1; D not certain. Trimming took 2 bases from V and 8 from J, leaving 9 bases between them. This CDR3 spans 12 amino acids. Germline V lookup: CDR1 SEHNR, CDR2 FQNEAQ (reference sequence). In nucleotides, the CDR3 is TGTGCCAGCAGCTTAAGTACTGGCGAAGCTTTCTTT. Translated: CASSLSTGEAFF.

This clonotype has more than one count but fewer than ten. Written as DNA, the CDR3 is TGCGCCAGCAGTCCCGCGGGGCTAGCGGGGTCCGGGCCCGGGGAGCTGTTTTTT. This codes for CASSPAGLAGSGPGELFF. The rearrangement uses TRBV5-1 and TRBJ2-2, with 9 nucleotides matching TRBD2. CDR3 length: 18 residues. Germline CDR1 reads SGHRS; CDR2 reads YFSETQ. Trimming cost V 5 bases and J 6 bases; bases outside gene matches: 17.

This chain uses TRBV30 with TRBJ1-1; D is unresolved. Germline values: CDR1 GTSNPN, CDR2 SVGIG (reference sequence). CDR3 length: 12 residues. V dropped 2 bases and J dropped 1 base, with 5 bases sitting between them. The CDR3 is CAWSPQNTEAFF. The DNA for the CDR3 is TGTGCCTGGAGTCCCCAGAACACTGAAGCTTTCTTT.

V usage is TRBV19 and J usage is TRBJ2-3, with D perhaps matching TRBD2 (6 bases). The CDR3 is 11 amino acids. Germline lookup yields CDR1 LNHDA and CDR2 SQIVND (reference sequence). V was pared by 5 bases and J by 12 bases, with 12 bases between. CDR3 sequence reads: CASSSTGTQYF. In DNA, the CDR3 is TGTGCCAGTAGTTCTACCGGGACTCAGTATTTT.

This clonotype was counted at least ten times. The chain couples TRBV12-3 or TRBV12-4 to TRBJ2-3, with TRBD2 as a possible D gene (7 bases). The V gene lost 6 bases and the J gene lost 4 bases, with 14 bases spanning the gap. CDR3 length: 14 amino acids. CDR3 sequence reads: CASRELGGPDTQYF. CDR3 DNA sequence: TGTGCCAGCAGAGAGCTGGGGGGGCCAGATACGCAGTATTTT.

This clonotype has ten or more counts. The J gene is TRBJ1-5, the V gene TRBV7-2, with 9 bases that match TRBD1. The V and J ends lost 4 bases and 7 bases, in that order; junction bases with no gene match: 5. From germline, CDR1 is SGHTA and CDR2 FQGNSA. The length of the CDR3 is 14 residues. The CDR3 region is CASSSNRGQQPQHF. The DNA of the CDR3 is TGTGCCAGCAGCTCGAACAGGGGGCAACAGCCCCAGCATTTT.

This sequence joins TRBV7-9 and TRBJ2-7; TRBD1 matches at 8 bases. This CDR3 region has 15 residues. The J segment lost 4 bases and the V segment lost 3 bases, leaving 8 bases of the junction unmatched. Germline V lookup: CDR1 SEHNR, CDR2 FQNEAQ (reference sequence). The DNA for the CDR3 is TGTGCCAGCAGCTTTGTTCAGGGGGCGAAGTACGAGCAGTACTTC. It encodes CASSFVQGAKYEQYF. The full variable domain, completed using reference TRBV7-9 and TRBJ2-7, is DTGVSQNPRHKITKRGQNVTFRCDPISEHNRLYWYRQTLGQGPEFLTYFQNEAQLEKSRLLSDRFSAERPKGSFSTLEIQRTEQGDSAMYLCASSFVQGAKYEQYFGPGTRLTVT.

The chain employs TRBV3-1 and TRBJ1-1; D is undetermined. The CDR3 has 14 amino acids. Looked up from germline, CDR1 is LGHDT and CDR2 is YNNKEL (reference sequence). V lost 0 bases and J 8 bases, leaving 13 bases between the germline ends. The CDR3 spells CASSQEGKGHEAFF. The CDR3 DNA sequence: TGTGCCAGCAGCCAAGAAGGAAAAGGGCACGAAGCTTTCTTT.

This clonotype was detected many times. The CDR3 loop is CASRQTGTGGRAKNIQYF. DNA for the CDR3: TGTGCCAGCAGACAGACCGGGACAGGGGGCCGAGCCAAAAACATTCAGTACTTC. J is TRBJ2-4 and V is TRBV25-1; TRBD1 agrees at 12 bases. CDR1 is MGHDK and CDR2 is SYGVNS in the germline V gene. CDR3 length: 18 residues. With V trimmed by 6 bases and J by 0 bases, 9 bases remained unmatched.

This clonotype was picked up one time. Given a much more abundant clone one base away, this may be a read error. V is TRBV11-2 and J is TRBJ1-2, with D uncertain. Looked up from germline, CDR1 is SGHAT and CDR2 is FQNNGV. This CDR3 comprises 18 residues. CDR3 amino acids: CASSLEAVRSPGRGGHTF. The DNA of the CDR3 is TGTGCCAGCAGCTTAGAGGCGGTGCGGAGCCCAGGCCGGGGTGGCCACACCTTC.

This clonotype came up many times. This chain joins TRBV25-1 and TRBJ2-6, with D perhaps TRBD1 (6 bases). The germline V gene encodes CDR1 MGHDK and CDR2 SYGVNS. The CDR3 contains 15 residues. V lost 7 bases to trimming and J lost 0 bases, with 10 bases between them. This chain's CDR3 is CASTAGVSGANVLTF. The CDR3 DNA reads as TGTGCCAGCACCGCAGGGGTCTCTGGGGCCAACGTCCTGACTTTC.

This clonotype was detected a few times. The chain recombines TRBV20-1 with TRBJ1-6; 7 nucleotides align to TRBD1. The ends lost 3 bases at V and 10 bases at J; junction bases unmatched: 18. CDR3 length: 17 amino acids. The germline V gene has CDR1 DFQATT and CDR2 SNEGSKA (reference sequence). The CDR3 region has the DNA TGCAGTGCTAGTTACGGTTTGCGACAGGGTATCTGGTCACCCCTCCACTTT. It codes for CSASYGLRQGIWSPLHF.

Many counts were recorded for this clonotype. The rearrangement links TRBV7-2 to TRBJ1-2; 9 bases match TRBD1. This CDR3 region has 15 residues. The trim removed 3 bases at V and 7 bases at J, leaving 9 bases unmatched. In germline, CDR1 is SGHTA, CDR2 FQGNSA. CDR3 amino acids: CASSFSPGQGIGYTF. CDR3 DNA: TGTGCCAGCAGCTTCTCCCCTGGACAGGGGATTGGCTACACCTTC.

Many counts were recorded for this clonotype. The genes are TRBV7-9 and TRBJ1-6, with D tentatively TRBD1 (5 bases). Trimming took off 2 bases at V and 7 bases at J, with 9 bases between the two ends. This CDR3 is 14 amino acids long. Germline CDR1 SEHNR, CDR2 FQNEAQ (reference sequence). This CDR3 reads CASSLQGWNSPLHF. The CDR3 bases are TGTGCCAGCAGCTTACAGGGTTGGAATTCACCCCTCCACTTT.

This clonotype appeared a few times. This may come from a read error, since a much larger clone is one base off. This chain links TRBV7-2 with TRBJ2-3; 9 bases are a match to TRBD2. The germline V gene has CDR1 SGHTA and CDR2 FQGNSA. The ends lost 7 bases at V and 5 bases at J; junction bases unmatched: 7. This CDR3 is built from 14 residues. CDR3 DNA: TGTGCCAGCACCGTCCGCGGGGGGGGAGATACGCAGTATTTT. Its protein is CASTVRGGGDTQYF.

As regards this clonotype: A much larger clone differs by one base, so this may be a read error. The CDR3 sequence: CASSLTSGDNEQYF. The CDR3 region has the DNA TGTGCCAGCAGCTTGACTAGCGGGGACAATGAGCAGTACTTC. The rearrangement links TRBV7-2 to TRBJ2-7, with TRBD2 matching 11 bases. The CDR3 is 14 amino acids. Per germline, CDR1 SGHTA and CDR2 FQGNSA. Unmatched junction bases numbered 5, after V lost 3 bases and J lost 7 bases.

This clonotype showed up many times. This chain joins TRBV7-2 and TRBJ2-7, with 7 positions matching TRBD2. CDR3 size: 18 residues. After removal of 1 base from V and 0 bases from J, the junction contained 12 bases not matched to a gene. Germline CDR1 SGHTA, CDR2 FQGNSA. The CDR3 protein is CASSLGGAGRRSSYEQYF. DNA of the CDR3: TGTGCCAGCAGCTTAGGGGGAGCGGGGCGGCGGAGCTCCTACGAGCAGTACTTC.

This clonotype has a handful of counts. A much larger clone lies a single base off, so this may be a read error. The chain recombines TRBV12-3 or TRBV12-4 with TRBJ2-5; D unresolved. CDR3 length: 11 residues. The V and J ends lost 5 bases and 11 bases respectively, with 12 bases between them. Here the CDR3 reads CASSPSHEQYF. The CDR3 region has the DNA TGTGCCAGCAGTCCCTCTCATGAGCAGTACTTC.

This clonotype was found a few times. This chain connects TRBV7-2 to TRBJ2-2; 16 nucleotides match TRBD2. Germline V lookup: CDR1 SGHTA, CDR2 FQGNSA. V was pared by 5 bases and J by 6 bases, with 12 bases of the junction left unmatched. This CDR3 region has 19 residues. In nucleotides, the CDR3 is TGTGCCAGCAGCCAGGGACTAGCGGGGGGGCCTCATGCCGCCGGGGAGCTGTTTTTT. This gives the protein CASSQGLAGGPHAAGELFF.

There are many counts of this clonotype. The chain is built from TRBV29-1 and TRBJ1-2; D is undetermined. Germline CDR1 is SQVTM and CDR2 is ANQGSEA. Trimming took off 8 bases at V and 6 bases at J, with 13 bases between the two ends. This CDR3 has 11 residues. The CDR3 region has the DNA TGCAGCTCCATAAGTGAGGATGGCTACACCTTC. Amino acids: CSSISEDGYTF.

This clonotype was observed many times. The rearrangement joins TRBV3-1 to TRBJ2-3, with a possible D match to TRBD1 (6 bases). Trimming took off 5 bases at V and 2 bases at J, with 17 bases between the two ends. This CDR3 is 16 amino acids long. Germline V CDR1 and CDR2: LGHDT, YNNKEL (reference sequence). CDR3 DNA: TGTGCCAGCAGCGGCAAGACAGGCGAGTACACAGATACGCAGTATTTT. This translates into CASSGKTGEYTDTQYF.

The sample holds many counts of this clonotype. The chain employs TRBV6-2 or TRBV6-3 and TRBJ2-5; 7 bases are shared with TRBD1. Germline CDR1 is MNHEY and CDR2 is SVGEGT. CDR3 length equals 15 residues. The junction had 8 bases not matched to a gene; V was cut back by 5 bases and J by 2 bases. The DNA for the CDR3 is TGTGCCAGCAGTCCCCGGACAGGACAACAAGAGACCCAGTACTTC. It translates to CASSPRTGQQETQYF.

Comment on this clonotype: The conserved closing phenylalanine or tryptophan is absent in this CDR3, likely reflecting a read error. The V call is TRBV10-1, the J call TRBJ2-2; no definite D call. The CDR3 length is 11 residues. Germline V gene lookup returns CDR1 WNHNN and CDR2 SYGVQD (reference sequence). The V and J ends lost 3 bases and 5 bases respectively, with 1 base between them. CDR3 DNA sequence: TGCGCCAGCAGTGATACCGGGGAGCTGTTTTGT. It encodes CASSDTGELFC.

The chain is built from TRBV6-5 and TRBJ2-2, with unresolved D. Germline lookup yields CDR1 MNHEY and CDR2 SVGAGI. Between the trimmed V and J ends, which lost 2 bases and 3 bases, there was a span of 7 bases. The CDR3 covers 14 residues. The CDR3 spells CASSYRRDTGELFF. Here the CDR3 DNA reads TGTGCCAGCAGTTACCGAAGGGACACCGGGGAGCTGTTTTTT.

This clonotype has only a few counts. The chain has TRBV7-2 and TRBJ1-1; 7 nucleotides agree with TRBD1. The V segment lost 7 bases and the J segment 0 bases; nucleotides outside the gene matches: 14. The CDR3 has 17 amino acids. Germline CDR1 reads SGHTA; CDR2 reads FQGNSA. The CDR3 region is CASTSTYQGVMNTEAFF. The CDR3 coding sequence is TGTGCCAGCACGTCTACCTACCAGGGGGTCATGAACACTGAAGCTTTCTTT.

Concerning this clonotype itself: A much larger clone differs by one base, so this may be a read error. The chain employs TRBV11-2 and TRBJ2-1; 7 positions agree with TRBD1. The germline CDR1 and CDR2 sequences are SGHAT and FQNNGV. The CDR3 runs 15 residues. For the CDR3, the DNA is TGTACCAGCAGGAGCACAGGGGTAAGCTACAATGAGCAGTTCTTC. It translates to CTSRSTGVSYNEQFF.

In its sample, this clonotype was seen many times. Here the CDR3 DNA reads TGCGCCAGCAGCATGGACAGGGGGCGGACTGAAGCTTTCTTT. Encoded protein: CASSMDRGRTEAFF. J is TRBJ1-1 and V is TRBV5-1; TRBD1 aligns across 11 bases. The CDR3 covers 14 residues. Germline V CDR1 and CDR2: SGHRS, YFSETQ. The V gene end was trimmed by 4 bases and the J gene end by 5 bases; junction bases not matched to a gene: 4. The whole variable domain, remainder taken from reference TRBV5-1 and TRBJ1-1, is KAGVTQTPRYLIKTRGQQVTLSCSPISGHRSVSWYQQTPGQGLQFLFEYFSETQRNKGNFPGRFSGRQFSNSRSEMNVSTLELGDSALYLCASSMDRGRTEAFFGQGTRLTVV.

In the case of this clonotype: It may be a read error: a sequence one base away is much more abundant. The rearrangement joins TRBV14 to TRBJ2-1; D is ambiguous. Per the germline V gene, CDR1 is SGHDN and CDR2 is FVKESK. V was trimmed by 1 base and J by 13 bases, leaving 14 bases between them. The CDR3 runs 13 residues. The CDR3 coding sequence is TGTGCCAGCAGCCAAGTTACAAAGGAGACCCAGTTCTTC. Translated: CASSQVTKETQFF.

This clonotype appeared many times. The chain is built from TRBV20-1 and TRBJ1-2; D perhaps matches TRBD1 (6 bases). Germline V gene data show CDR1 as DFQATT and CDR2 as SNEGSKA (reference sequence). This CDR3 has 15 residues. The V and J ends lost 4 bases and 0 bases respectively, with 15 bases between them. This CDR3 reads CSATENRVPNYGYTF. DNA of the CDR3: TGCAGTGCTACCGAAAACAGGGTTCCTAACTATGGCTACACCTTC.

The genes are TRBV6-1 and TRBJ1-6; D uncertain. Trimming left V 2 bases short and J 5 bases short, with 13 bases between. This CDR3 is 16 amino acids long. CDR1 is MNHNS and CDR2 is SASEGT in the germline V gene. DNA of the CDR3: TGTGCCAGCAGTGAAAACGGGGTCCTTGATAATTCACCCCTCCACTTT. Amino acid sequence: CASSENGVLDNSPLHF.